This T cell receptor beta chain was sequenced during a study of blood T cell repertoires in COVID-19. Study information: Both acute and convalescent COVID-19 samples were obtained from the United States, Italy and Spain. The analysed material was cDNA or gDNA that came from T cells, B-cell-depleted T cells, or PBMCs.

Original handling: Reference gene primer amplification yielded estimated nucleated cell counts. TCRdb's table, derived via immunoSEQ multiplex PCR, lists solely in-frame clones and lacks some. V and J calls and clone size are copied from that table; D and trimming were computed from the DNA. This sample carries approximately 280,000 clones, approximately 85% of them seen once, and the ten largest clones take approximately 10%. The sample was peripheral blood. The sequence came from a woman in her 70s with acute or convalescent COVID-19.

CDR3 in DNA: TGTGCCAGCAGTCCTACCTCAGGGGATGGGGGCTACACCTTC. Translation: CASSPTSGDGGYTF. The chain uses TRBV3-1 (or the pseudogene TRBV3-2) and TRBJ1-2, with D possibly being TRBD1 (6 bases). The germline CDR1 and CDR2 sequences are LGHDT and YNNKEL (reference sequence). Trimming removed 6 bases from V and 8 bases from J, with 19 bases in between. This CDR3 has 14 amino acids.